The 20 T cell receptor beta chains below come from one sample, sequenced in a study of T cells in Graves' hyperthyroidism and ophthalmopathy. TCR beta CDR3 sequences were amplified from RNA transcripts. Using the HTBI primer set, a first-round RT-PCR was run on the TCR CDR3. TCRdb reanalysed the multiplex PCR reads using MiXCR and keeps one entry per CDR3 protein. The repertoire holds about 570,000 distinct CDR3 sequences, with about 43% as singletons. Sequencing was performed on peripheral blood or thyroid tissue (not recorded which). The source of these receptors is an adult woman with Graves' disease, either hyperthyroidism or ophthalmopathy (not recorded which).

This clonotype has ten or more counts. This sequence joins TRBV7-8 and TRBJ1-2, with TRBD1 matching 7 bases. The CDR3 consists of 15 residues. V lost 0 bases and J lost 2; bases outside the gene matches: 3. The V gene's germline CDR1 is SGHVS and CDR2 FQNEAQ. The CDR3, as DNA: TGTGCCAGCAGCTTAGCGGTAGGGGGCAACTATGGCTACACCTTC. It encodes CASSLAVGGNYGYTF.

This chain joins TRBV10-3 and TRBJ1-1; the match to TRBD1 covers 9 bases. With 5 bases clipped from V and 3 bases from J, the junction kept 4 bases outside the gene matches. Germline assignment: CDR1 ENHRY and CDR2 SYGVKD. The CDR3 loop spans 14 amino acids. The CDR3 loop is CAISKQGADTEAFF. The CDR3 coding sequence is TGTGCCATCAGTAAACAGGGGGCCGACACTGAAGCTTTCTTT.

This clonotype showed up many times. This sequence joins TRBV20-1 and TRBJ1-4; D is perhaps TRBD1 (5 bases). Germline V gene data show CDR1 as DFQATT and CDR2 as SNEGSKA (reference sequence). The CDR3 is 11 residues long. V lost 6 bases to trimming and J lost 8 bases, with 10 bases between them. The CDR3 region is CSARRQEKLFF. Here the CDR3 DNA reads TGCAGTGCCCGTCGACAGGAAAAACTGTTTTTT.

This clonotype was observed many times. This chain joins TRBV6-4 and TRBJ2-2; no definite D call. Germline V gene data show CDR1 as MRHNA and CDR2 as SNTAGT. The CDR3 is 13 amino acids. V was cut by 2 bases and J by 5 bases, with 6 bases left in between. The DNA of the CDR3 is TGTGCCAGCAGTGACGATGATACCGGGGAGCTGTTTTTT. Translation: CASSDDDTGELFF.

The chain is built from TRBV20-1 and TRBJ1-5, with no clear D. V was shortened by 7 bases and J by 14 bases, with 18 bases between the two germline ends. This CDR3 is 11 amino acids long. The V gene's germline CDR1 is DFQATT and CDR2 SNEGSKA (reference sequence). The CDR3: CSGAGGKDEHF. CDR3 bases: TGCAGTGGCGCGGGAGGAAAGGACGAGCATTTT.

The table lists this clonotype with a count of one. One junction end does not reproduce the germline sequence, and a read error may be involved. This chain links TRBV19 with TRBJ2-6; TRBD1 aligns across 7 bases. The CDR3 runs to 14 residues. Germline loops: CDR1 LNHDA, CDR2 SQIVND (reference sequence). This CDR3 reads CASSIAGTANTEAF. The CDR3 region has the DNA TGTGCCAGTAGTATAGCCGGGACAGCGAACACTGAAGCTTTC.

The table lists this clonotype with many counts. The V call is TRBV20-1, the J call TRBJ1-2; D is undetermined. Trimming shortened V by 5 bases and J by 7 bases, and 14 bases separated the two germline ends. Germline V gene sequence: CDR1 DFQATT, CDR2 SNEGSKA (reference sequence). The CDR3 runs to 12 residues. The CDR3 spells CSASKGISGYTF. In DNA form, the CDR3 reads TGCAGTGCTTCAAAGGGCATATCTGGCTACACCTTC.

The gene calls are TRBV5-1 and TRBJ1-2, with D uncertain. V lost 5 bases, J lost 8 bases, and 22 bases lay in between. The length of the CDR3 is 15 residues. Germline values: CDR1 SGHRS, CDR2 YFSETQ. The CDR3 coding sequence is TGCGCCAGCAGTTCGGGAGGTCGACACGGAGACGGCTACACCTTC. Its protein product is CASSSGGRHGDGYTF. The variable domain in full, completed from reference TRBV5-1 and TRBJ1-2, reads KAGVTQTPRYLIKTRGQQVTLSCSPISGHRSVSWYQQTPGQGLQFLFEYFSETQRNKGNFPGRFSGRQFSNSRSEMNVSTLELGDSALYLCASSSGGRHGDGYTFGSGTRLTVV.

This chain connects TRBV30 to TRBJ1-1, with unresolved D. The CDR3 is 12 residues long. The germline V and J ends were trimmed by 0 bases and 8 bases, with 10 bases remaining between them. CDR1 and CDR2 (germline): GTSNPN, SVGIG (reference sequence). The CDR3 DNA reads TGTGCCTGGAGTGTAACTCGGGAAGAAGCTTTCTTT. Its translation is CAWSVTREEAFF.

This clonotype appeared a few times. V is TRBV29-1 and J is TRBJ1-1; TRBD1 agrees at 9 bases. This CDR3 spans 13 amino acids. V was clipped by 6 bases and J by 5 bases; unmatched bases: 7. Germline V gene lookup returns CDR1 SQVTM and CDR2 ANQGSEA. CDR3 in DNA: TGCAGCGTGACAGGGGGAAAGGGAACTGAAGCTTTCTTT. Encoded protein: CSVTGGKGTEAFF. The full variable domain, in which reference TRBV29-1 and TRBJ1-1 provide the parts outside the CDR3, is SAVISQKPSRDICQRGTSLTIQCQVDSQVTMMFWYRQQPGQSLTLIATANQGSEATYESGFVIDKFPISRPNLTFSTLTVSNMSPEDSSIYLCSVTGGKGTEAFFGQGTRLTVV.

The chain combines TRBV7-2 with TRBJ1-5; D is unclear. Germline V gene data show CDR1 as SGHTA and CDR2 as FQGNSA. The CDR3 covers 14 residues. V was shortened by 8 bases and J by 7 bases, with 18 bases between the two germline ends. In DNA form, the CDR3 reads TGTGCCAGCTGTTTTACAAGGGTGCGCCAGCCCCAGCATTTT. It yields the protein CASCFTRVRQPQHF.

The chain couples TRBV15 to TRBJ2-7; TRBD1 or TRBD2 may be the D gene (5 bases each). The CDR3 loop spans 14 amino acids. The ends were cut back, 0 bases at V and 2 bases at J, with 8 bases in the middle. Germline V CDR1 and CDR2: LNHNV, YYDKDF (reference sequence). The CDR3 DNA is TGTGCCACCAGCAGAGATCGGGGACCCTACGAGCAGTACTTC. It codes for CATSRDRGPYEQYF.

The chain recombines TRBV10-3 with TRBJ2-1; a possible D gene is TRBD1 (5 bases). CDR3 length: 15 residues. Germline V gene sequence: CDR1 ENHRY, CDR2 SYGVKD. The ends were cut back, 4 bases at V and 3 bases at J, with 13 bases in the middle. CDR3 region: CAISVPGKRYNEQFF. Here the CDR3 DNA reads TGTGCCATCAGTGTACCAGGGAAACGCTACAATGAGCAGTTCTTC.

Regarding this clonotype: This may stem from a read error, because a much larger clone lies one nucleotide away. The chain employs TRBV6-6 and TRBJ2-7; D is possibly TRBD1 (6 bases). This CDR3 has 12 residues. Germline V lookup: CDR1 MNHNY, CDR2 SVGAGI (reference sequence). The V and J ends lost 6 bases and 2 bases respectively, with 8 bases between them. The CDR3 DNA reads TGTGCCAGCAGGGACAGTCCCTACGAGCAGTACTTC. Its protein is CASRDSPYEQYF.

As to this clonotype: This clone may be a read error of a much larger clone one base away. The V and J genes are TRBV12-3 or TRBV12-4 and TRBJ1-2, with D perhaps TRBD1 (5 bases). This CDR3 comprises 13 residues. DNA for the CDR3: TGTGCCGGCAGTTTAGGGCCAGGACAAGGCTACACCTTC. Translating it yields CAGSLGPGQGYTF.

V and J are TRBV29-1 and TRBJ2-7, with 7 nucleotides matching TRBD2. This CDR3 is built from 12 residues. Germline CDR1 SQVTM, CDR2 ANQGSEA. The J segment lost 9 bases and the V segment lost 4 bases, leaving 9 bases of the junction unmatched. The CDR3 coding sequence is TGCAGCGTTGCGGCGGGAGATCTGTTGCAGTACTTC. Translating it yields CSVAAGDLLQYF.

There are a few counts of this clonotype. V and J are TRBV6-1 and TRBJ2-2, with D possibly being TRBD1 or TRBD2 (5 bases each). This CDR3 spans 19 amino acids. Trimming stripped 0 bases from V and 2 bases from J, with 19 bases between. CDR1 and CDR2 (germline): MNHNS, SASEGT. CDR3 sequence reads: CASSEAPTGLLANTGELFF. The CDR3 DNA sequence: TGTGCCAGCAGTGAAGCGCCAACAGGACTCTTGGCAAACACCGGGGAGCTGTTTTTT.

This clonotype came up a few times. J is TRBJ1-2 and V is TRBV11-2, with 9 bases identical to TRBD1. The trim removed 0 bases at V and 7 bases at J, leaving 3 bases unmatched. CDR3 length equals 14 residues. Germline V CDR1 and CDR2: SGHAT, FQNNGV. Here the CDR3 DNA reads TGTGCCAGCAGCTTAGATACAGGGGGCTCTGGCTACACCTTC. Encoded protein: CASSLDTGGSGYTF. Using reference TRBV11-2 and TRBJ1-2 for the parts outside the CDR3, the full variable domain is EAGVAQSPRYKIIEKRQSVAFWCNPISGHATLYWYQQILGQGPKLLIQFQNNGVVDDSQLPKDRFSAERLKGVDSTLKIQPAKLEDSAVYLCASSLDTGGSGYTFGSGTRLTVV.

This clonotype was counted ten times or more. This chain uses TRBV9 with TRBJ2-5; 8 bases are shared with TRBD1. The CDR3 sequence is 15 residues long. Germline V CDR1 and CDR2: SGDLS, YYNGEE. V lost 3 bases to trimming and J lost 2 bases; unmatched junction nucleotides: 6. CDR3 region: CASSASGQVQETQYF. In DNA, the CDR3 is TGTGCCAGCAGCGCCTCGGGACAGGTGCAAGAGACCCAGTACTTC.

This CDR3 is CASSLSRTDATNEKLFF. Written as DNA, the CDR3 is TGTGCCAGCAGCTTGTCCCGGACGGATGCAACTAATGAAAAACTGTTTTTT. The rearrangement uses TRBV7-9 and TRBJ1-4; unclear D gene. The germline V gene encodes CDR1 SEHNR and CDR2 FQNEAQ (reference sequence). Trimming removed 3 bases from V and 0 bases from J, with 14 bases in between. The CDR3 consists of 17 residues.